One T cell receptor beta chain is described in this entry. TCRdb's table, derived via immunoSEQ multiplex PCR, lists solely in-frame clones and lacks some. Of roughly 29,000 clones in the sample, around 80% were seen once. This record belongs to a study of T cell clonotyping in hematopoietic cell transplantation. Germline-derived CDR1 and CDR2 are SQVTM and ANQGSEA. This CDR3 has 12 amino acids. V was shortened by 8 bases and J by 0 bases, with 11 bases between the two germline ends. Time point here: recipient sample about 28 days before transplant, after cytoreduction. The genes are TRBV29-1 and TRBJ2-7, with unresolved D. The sample in question was peripheral blood mononuclear cells, obtained before stem cell transplant. The clonotype was recovered from a woman aged 25 to 39 with chronic myeloid leukemia. Some clones in this sample may be carry-over from other donors' samples. CDR3 nucleotides: TGCAGCTCCTGGGCCAGCTCCTACGAGCAGTACGTC. Translated, it gives CSSWASSYEQYV.